This T cell receptor (beta chain) was found in a study of T-cell reconstitution after alpha-beta-depleted transplantation in children. Germline V gene data show CDR1 as SGHAT and CDR2 as FQNNGV. The V end lost 5 bases, the J end lost 2 bases, and 17 bases lay between the germline ends. The CDR3 is 16 amino acids. For TCRbeta, the library was prepared with unique molecular identifiers. MiXCR was run by TCRdb on the PCR reads, yielding one entry per CDR3 protein. This table holds 600,000 to 700,000 distinct CDR3 sequences, about 15% found once. This TCR was sampled from a human donor who donated a stem cell graft to a child with acute myeloid leukemia. J is TRBJ2-3 and V is TRBV11-2; D gene unclear. Here the sequenced sample was PBMCs from the stem cell graft donor, taken from the stem cell graft. The CDR3 loop reads CASSELGSGPTDTQYF. Written as DNA, the CDR3 is TGTGCCAGCAGCGAGCTAGGGTCGGGTCCCACAGATACGCAGTATTTT.